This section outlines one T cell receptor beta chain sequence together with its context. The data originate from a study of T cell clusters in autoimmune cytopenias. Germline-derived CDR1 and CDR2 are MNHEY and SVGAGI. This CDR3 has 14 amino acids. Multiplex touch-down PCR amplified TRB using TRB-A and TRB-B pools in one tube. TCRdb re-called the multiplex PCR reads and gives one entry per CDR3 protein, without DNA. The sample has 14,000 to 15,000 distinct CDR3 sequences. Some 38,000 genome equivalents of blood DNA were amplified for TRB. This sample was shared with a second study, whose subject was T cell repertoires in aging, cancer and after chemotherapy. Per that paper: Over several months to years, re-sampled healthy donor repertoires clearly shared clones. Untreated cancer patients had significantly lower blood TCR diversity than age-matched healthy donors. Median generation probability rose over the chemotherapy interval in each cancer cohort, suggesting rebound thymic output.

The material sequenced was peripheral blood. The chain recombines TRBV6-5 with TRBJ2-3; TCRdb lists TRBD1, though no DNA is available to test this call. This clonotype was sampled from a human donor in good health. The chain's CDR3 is CASLGRGKTDTQYF.